The rows below give T cell receptor beta chains drawn from one sample of a study of shared clonotypes between healthy human individuals. Only in-frame clones appear in the TCRdb table, and some are missing; sequencing was by immunoSEQ multiplex PCR. The data show 2 million to 2.5 million clones, 85% to 95% seen once. What was sequenced was naive CD8+ T cells from PBMCs. The receptors come from a man aged 18 to 35 in good health. Some clones in this sample may be carry-over from other donors' samples. Both conserved end residues are part of each CDR3. The order of the fields is D gene, J gene, V gene, clone size, CDR3 DNA, CDR3 protein. A D gene is named only where the DNA matches it firmly. For some rows the clone size is stated as once, few or many, or as a class when expanded; others skip it.

D gene: NA; J gene: TRBJ2-7; V gene: TRBV11-2; clone size: once; CDR3 DNA: TGTGCCAGCAGCTTGAGGGGGTACGAGCAGTACTTC; CDR3 protein: CASSLRGYEQYF
D gene: NA; J gene: TRBJ1-4; V gene: TRBV4-3; clone size: NA; CDR3 DNA: TGCGCCAGCAGCCAAGGCGTTAGGCAGGGTGGAGAAAAACTGTTTTTT; CDR3 protein: CASSQGVRQGGEKLFF
D gene: TRBD2; J gene: TRBJ2-1; V gene: TRBV4-3; clone size: NA; CDR3 DNA: TGCGCCAGCAGCCACACTAGCGGCTCCTACAATGAGCAGTTCTTC; CDR3 protein: CASSHTSGSYNEQFF
D gene: NA; J gene: TRBJ1-2; V gene: TRBV5-4; clone size: NA; CDR3 DNA: TGTGCCAGCAGCTTGGGGAGCGGGGTAGGTGACTATGGCTACACCTTC; CDR3 protein: CASSLGSGVGDYGYTF
D gene: TRBD1; J gene: TRBJ2-1; V gene: TRBV5-1; clone size: NA; CDR3 DNA: TGCGCCAGCAGGGAGGCAGGGGGCTCCTACAATGAGCAGTTCTTC; CDR3 protein: CASREAGGSYNEQFF
D gene: NA; J gene: TRBJ2-1; V gene: TRBV6-5; clone size: NA; CDR3 DNA: TGTGCCAGCAGCGACCGAGGGAGCTCCTACAATGAGCAGTTCTTC; CDR3 protein: CASSDRGSSYNEQFF
D gene: NA; J gene: TRBJ2-1; V gene: TRBV7-9; clone size: NA; CDR3 DNA: TGTGCCAGCAGCTTAGACCTAGCGATTCACAATGAGCAGTTCTTC; CDR3 protein: CASSLDLAIHNEQFF
D gene: TRBD1; J gene: TRBJ1-5; V gene: TRBV6-1; clone size: once; CDR3 DNA: TGTGCCAGCAGCCAAGGACAGGGGTCGAGCCAGCCCCAGCATTTT; CDR3 protein: CASSQGQGSSQPQHF
D gene: TRBD1; J gene: TRBJ1-4; V gene: TRBV9; clone size: NA; CDR3 DNA: TGTGCCAGCAGCCCAGGACAGGGGAGAAATGAAAAACTGTTTTTT; CDR3 protein: CASSPGQGRNEKLFF
D gene: NA; J gene: TRBJ2-7; V gene: TRBV7-3; clone size: NA; CDR3 DNA: TGTGCCAGCAGCTTAACTTCTGGGCCGACCTACGAGCAGTACTTC; CDR3 protein: CASSLTSGPTYEQYF
D gene: TRBD2; J gene: TRBJ2-7; V gene: TRBV6-1; clone size: NA; CDR3 DNA: TGTGCCAGCAGTGAAGGAGGGACTAGCGGGTTTTACGAGCAGTACTTC; CDR3 protein: CASSEGGTSGFYEQYF
D gene: NA; J gene: TRBJ2-3; V gene: TRBV11-2; clone size: NA; CDR3 DNA: TGTGCCAGCAGCTTAGTTACGGGGGAGTGGGGCACAGATACGCAGTATTTT; CDR3 protein: CASSLVTGEWGTDTQYF
D gene: TRBD2; J gene: TRBJ2-3; V gene: TRBV29-1; clone size: few; CDR3 DNA: TGCAGCGTTGGGGTTGGCGGGAGAAACACAGATACGCAGTATTTT; CDR3 protein: CSVGVGGRNTDTQYF
D gene: TRBD2; J gene: TRBJ2-7; V gene: TRBV27; clone size: once; CDR3 DNA: TGTGCCAGCAGTCAACTAGCGGGAGTGCGTGAGCAGTACTTC; CDR3 protein: CASSQLAGVREQYF
D gene: NA; J gene: TRBJ2-2; V gene: TRBV27; clone size: NA; CDR3 DNA: TGTGCCAGCACCCTATGGGCGACCGGGGAGCTGTTTTTT; CDR3 protein: CASTLWATGELFF
D gene: TRBD1; J gene: TRBJ2-7; V gene: TRBV7-9; clone size: NA; CDR3 DNA: TGTGCCAGCAGCTCTAGGACAGGGGGCTCGTACGAGCAGTACTTC; CDR3 protein: CASSSRTGGSYEQYF
D gene: NA; J gene: TRBJ1-2; V gene: TRBV28; clone size: NA; CDR3 DNA: TGTGCCATCGGGACGTCGGCTGTGGGCTACACCTTC; CDR3 protein: CAIGTSAVGYTF
D gene: TRBD2; J gene: TRBJ2-7; V gene: TRBV7-8; clone size: NA; CDR3 DNA: TGTGCCACCAAGTCGAGGACTAGCGGCCTGGGAGAGCAGTACTTC; CDR3 protein: CATKSRTSGLGEQYF
D gene: NA; J gene: TRBJ1-1; V gene: TRBV6-5; clone size: NA; CDR3 DNA: TGTGCCAGCAGTGTGGGACGGACAGCTGAAGCTTTCTTT; CDR3 protein: CASSVGRTAEAFF
D gene: NA; J gene: TRBJ1-2; V gene: TRBV7-9; clone size: NA; CDR3 DNA: TGTGCCAGCAGCTTATCGGGTGACGGCGGGAATGGCTACACCTTC; CDR3 protein: CASSLSGDGGNGYTF
D gene: TRBD1; J gene: TRBJ2-7; V gene: TRBV7-9; clone size: NA; CDR3 DNA: TGTGCCAGCAGCTTAGGGGGACAGGACTTC; CDR3 protein: CASSLGGQDF
D gene: NA; J gene: TRBJ2-7; V gene: TRBV29-1; clone size: NA; CDR3 DNA: TGCAGCGTTCTGGCCTACGAGCAGTACTTC; CDR3 protein: CSVLAYEQYF
D gene: NA; J gene: TRBJ2-1; V gene: TRBV7-9; clone size: NA; CDR3 DNA: TGTGCCAGCAGTTCAACAGGGAATATCAGGAATGAGCAGTTCTTC; CDR3 protein: CASSSTGNIRNEQFF
D gene: TRBD2; J gene: TRBJ2-1; V gene: TRBV27; clone size: once; CDR3 DNA: TGTGCCAGCACAACTAGCGGGGGACCCCAGCTCTTC; CDR3 protein: CASTTSGGPQLF
D gene: NA; J gene: TRBJ2-7; V gene: TRBV9; clone size: NA; CDR3 DNA: TGTGCCAGCAGCTTTGGAGGGCCTGAGTACGAGCAGTACTTC; CDR3 protein: CASSFGGPEYEQYF
D gene: NA; J gene: TRBJ2-3; V gene: TRBV27; clone size: NA; CDR3 DNA: TGTGCCAGCACTAACCCGGACTATCCAGATACGCAGTATTTT; CDR3 protein: CASTNPDYPDTQYF
D gene: NA; J gene: TRBJ1-2; V gene: TRBV27; clone size: few; CDR3 DNA: TGTGCCAGCGGTAGCGGGGGAGCCGGCTACACCTTC; CDR3 protein: CASGSGGAGYTF
D gene: TRBD2; J gene: TRBJ2-3; V gene: TRBV11-2; clone size: NA; CDR3 DNA: TGTGCCAGCAGTTTGGGCGGGAGGGAGGCAGATACGCAGTATTTT; CDR3 protein: CASSLGGREADTQYF
D gene: NA; J gene: TRBJ2-7; V gene: TRBV15; clone size: NA; CDR3 DNA: TGTGCCACCAGCAGAGCATGGGAGCCCGGCGAGCAGTACTTC; CDR3 protein: CATSRAWEPGEQYF
D gene: NA; J gene: TRBJ2-5; V gene: TRBV5-4; clone size: once; CDR3 DNA: TGTGCCAGCAGCTTGGGTGTTGTGGGGCGAGAGACCCAGTACTTC; CDR3 protein: CASSLGVVGRETQYF
D gene: TRBD1; J gene: TRBJ1-2; V gene: TRBV6-1; clone size: NA; CDR3 DNA: TGTGCCAGCAGTGAAGGGACAGGAGGGGGGCAAGGCTACACCTTC; CDR3 protein: CASSEGTGGGQGYTF
D gene: TRBD2; J gene: TRBJ2-1; V gene: TRBV27; clone size: NA; CDR3 DNA: TGTGCCAGCAGTCTTAGCGGGAATTTCTACAATGAGCAGTTCTTC; CDR3 protein: CASSLSGNFYNEQFF
D gene: NA; J gene: TRBJ1-1; V gene: TRBV27; clone size: NA; CDR3 DNA: TGTGCCAGCGGCTACGGGGTTCGGAGTGAAGCTTTCTTT; CDR3 protein: CASGYGVRSEAFF
D gene: NA; J gene: TRBJ2-1; V gene: TRBV27; clone size: NA; CDR3 DNA: TGTGCCAGCAGTTTAGGTAGCCCCCTGGGGTACAATGAGCAGTTCTTC; CDR3 protein: CASSLGSPLGYNEQFF
D gene: NA; J gene: TRBJ2-3; V gene: TRBV5-6; clone size: NA; CDR3 DNA: TGTGCCAGCAGCTTGGCCAGGGTCCGGGTCACAGATACGCAGTATTTT; CDR3 protein: CASSLARVRVTDTQYF
D gene: TRBD2; J gene: TRBJ2-7; V gene: TRBV19; clone size: NA; CDR3 DNA: TGTGCCAGTAGTCTCCGGACTAGCGGGCCCTCCTACGAGCAGTACTTC; CDR3 protein: CASSLRTSGPSYEQYF
D gene: TRBD2; J gene: TRBJ2-3; V gene: TRBV9; clone size: NA; CDR3 DNA: TGTGCCAGCAGCCACCCGACTAGCGGGCGCACAGATACGCAGTATTTT; CDR3 protein: CASSHPTSGRTDTQYF
D gene: TRBD1; J gene: TRBJ1-2; V gene: TRBV15; clone size: once; CDR3 DNA: TGTGCCACCAGCAGAGGGATAGCCAACAGGGGCGGCTATGGCTACACCTTC; CDR3 protein: CATSRGIANRGGYGYTF
D gene: NA; J gene: TRBJ1-5; V gene: TRBV19; clone size: NA; CDR3 DNA: TGTGCCAGTAGTATACGGAAGGGACCCAATCAGCCCCAGCATTTT; CDR3 protein: CASSIRKGPNQPQHF
D gene: NA; J gene: TRBJ2-1; V gene: TRBV4-1; clone size: NA; CDR3 DNA: TGCGCCAGCAGCCCTGGGTTGGATGAGCAGTTCTTC; CDR3 protein: CASSPGLDEQFF
D gene: NA; J gene: TRBJ1-3; V gene: TRBV5-1; clone size: once; CDR3 DNA: TGCGCCAGCAGCACCGACCGCAACTCTGGAAACACCATATATTTT; CDR3 protein: CASSTDRNSGNTIYF
D gene: NA; J gene: TRBJ2-3; V gene: TRBV4-3; clone size: NA; CDR3 DNA: TGCGCCAGCAGCCGGTGGCACACAGATACGCAGTATTTT; CDR3 protein: CASSRWHTDTQYF
D gene: NA; J gene: TRBJ2-3; V gene: TRBV7-8; clone size: NA; CDR3 DNA: TGTGCCAGCACCCAGGCCCCAGATACGCAGTATTTT; CDR3 protein: CASTQAPDTQYF
D gene: NA; J gene: TRBJ1-1; V gene: TRBV9; clone size: NA; CDR3 DNA: TGTGCCAGCAGCGTGCTGGGGCAGGCCAGGGCTGAAGCTTTCTTT; CDR3 protein: CASSVLGQARAEAFF
D gene: TRBD2; J gene: TRBJ2-1; V gene: TRBV29-1; clone size: once; CDR3 DNA: TGCAGCGTTGAAGATTCGCCCCGACTAGCGGGAAGGTATGAGCAGTTCTTC; CDR3 protein: CSVEDSPRLAGRYEQFF
D gene: TRBD2; J gene: TRBJ2-1; V gene: TRBV27; clone size: NA; CDR3 DNA: TGTGCCAGCAGTGCGACTAGCGAGTACAATGAGCAGTTCTTC; CDR3 protein: CASSATSEYNEQFF
D gene: NA; J gene: TRBJ1-4; V gene: TRBV7-8; clone size: NA; CDR3 DNA: TGTGCCAGCAGACCCGCCGGGGGAACTAATGAAAAACTGTTTTTT; CDR3 protein: CASRPAGGTNEKLFF
D gene: NA; J gene: TRBJ2-2; V gene: TRBV28; clone size: once; CDR3 DNA: TGTGCCAGCAGTTTAAACCCAGGGAACACCGGGGAGCTGTTTTTT; CDR3 protein: CASSLNPGNTGELFF
D gene: NA; J gene: TRBJ2-3; V gene: TRBV9; clone size: NA; CDR3 DNA: TGTGCCAGCAGCGGGGACGGTCTTAGGGATACGCAGTATTTT; CDR3 protein: CASSGDGLRDTQYF
D gene: NA; J gene: TRBJ2-5; V gene: TRBV5-6; clone size: NA; CDR3 DNA: TGTGCCAGCAGCTTGGAGCTAGGGGGGGGCCAAGAGACCCAGTACTTC; CDR3 protein: CASSLELGGGQETQYF
D gene: NA; J gene: TRBJ2-7; V gene: TRBV5-5; clone size: NA; CDR3 DNA: TGTGCCAGCAGGTATACAGGAACCTACGAGCAGTACTTC; CDR3 protein: CASRYTGTYEQYF
D gene: NA; J gene: TRBJ1-1; V gene: TRBV11-2; clone size: NA; CDR3 DNA: TGTGCCAGCAGCTTAGGTCTGGGGTCTAGCACTGAAGCTTTCTTT; CDR3 protein: CASSLGLGSSTEAFF